The text below deals with one T cell receptor beta chain. In the authors' methods: Amplification from reference gene primers served as the basis for estimated nucleated cell counts. Libraries were prepared by immunoSEQ multiplex PCR; TCRdb keeps only in-frame clonotypes and omits some of them. That table supplies the V and J calls and clone size; D and trimming were determined from the DNA. The table records about 120,000 clones, just over 70% of them present only once. This sample was included in a study of blood T cell repertoires in COVID-19. Study-wide background: Samples of COVID-19 (acute and convalescent) were obtained from the United States, Italy and Spain. In each case, the material was cDNA or gDNA derived from T cells, B-cell-depleted T cells, or PBMCs.

The source is a human donor with acute or convalescent COVID-19. The donor label of this sample is uncertain. The specimen was peripheral blood.

CDR3 in DNA: TGTGCCAGCAGTTTATTCCGAATAGAGGAGCAGTACTTC. Amino acids: CASSLFRIEEQYF. The V gene is TRBV28, the J gene TRBJ2-7; D uncertain. Germline-derived CDR1 and CDR2 are MDHEN and SYDVKM. V was cut by 1 base and J by 7 bases, with 11 bases left in between. CDR3 length equals 13 residues.